This T cell receptor (beta chain) was captured by sequencing in a study of T cell responses to AZD1222 COVID-19 vaccine. General observations from the study: Spike-wide coverage was observed for vaccine-associated CD4 TCRs, with dominant responses at 160-218 and 743-854. Close to half of all spike-specific TCRs reportedly target regions of the variants that are unmutated. Spike-specific TCR breadth and depth grew following two AZD1222 doses.

Assay used: immunoSEQ multiplex PCR; TCRdb lists only in-frame clones, some missing. The repertoire holds more than 110,000 clones, with more than 85% as singletons. The CDR3 runs to 16 residues. Per the germline V gene, CDR1 is KGHSH and CDR2 is LQKENI. In regard to this clone: What it binds is not known. Germline and junction disagree at one end, which may indicate a read error.

Pooling of second doses given at about 4 or about 12 weeks was done. This sequence was found in an adult who received the AZD1222 COVID-19 vaccine. The chain combines TRBV18 with TRBJ2-7; 7 bases map to TRBD1. The material sequenced was peripheral blood, taken 28 days after the second AZD1222 dose. The CDR3 reads CASSPPGQRSSYEQYF. CDR3 in DNA: TGTGCCAGCTCTCCACCGGGACAGCGAAGCTCCTACGAGCAGTACTTC.